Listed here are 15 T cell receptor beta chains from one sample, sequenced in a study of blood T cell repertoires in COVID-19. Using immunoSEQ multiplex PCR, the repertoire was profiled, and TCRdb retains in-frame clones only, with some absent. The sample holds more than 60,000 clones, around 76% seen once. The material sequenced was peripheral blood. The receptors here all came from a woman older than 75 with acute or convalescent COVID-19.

This CDR3 is CSVSGGGYGYTF. The CDR3 region has the DNA TGCAGCGTTTCAGGGGGCGGCTATGGCTACACCTTC. The V gene is TRBV29-1, the J gene TRBJ1-2, with 8 bases that match TRBD1. The CDR3 is made up of 12 amino acids. In germline, CDR1 is SQVTM, CDR2 ANQGSEA. Trimming removed 5 bases from V and 4 bases from J; junction bases left unmatched: 3.

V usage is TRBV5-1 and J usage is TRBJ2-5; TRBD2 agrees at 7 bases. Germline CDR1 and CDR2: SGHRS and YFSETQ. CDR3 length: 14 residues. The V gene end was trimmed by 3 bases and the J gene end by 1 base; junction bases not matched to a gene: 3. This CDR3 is CASSSGGPQETQYF. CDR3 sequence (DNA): TGCGCCAGCAGCTCGGGGGGACCCCAAGAGACCCAGTACTTC.

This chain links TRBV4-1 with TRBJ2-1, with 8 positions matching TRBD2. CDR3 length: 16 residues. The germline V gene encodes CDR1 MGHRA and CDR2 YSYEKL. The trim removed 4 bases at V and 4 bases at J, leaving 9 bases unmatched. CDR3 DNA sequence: TGCGCCAGCAGCCTCACACCGGGACTAGGTTACAATGAGCAGTTCTTC. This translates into CASSLTPGLGYNEQFF.

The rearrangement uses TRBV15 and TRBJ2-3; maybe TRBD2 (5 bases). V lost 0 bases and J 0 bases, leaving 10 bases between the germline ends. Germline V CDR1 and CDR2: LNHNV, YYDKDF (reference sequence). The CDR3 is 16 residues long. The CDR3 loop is CATSRDIALSTDTQYF. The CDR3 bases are TGTGCCACCAGCAGAGACATAGCGCTTAGCACAGATACGCAGTATTTT.

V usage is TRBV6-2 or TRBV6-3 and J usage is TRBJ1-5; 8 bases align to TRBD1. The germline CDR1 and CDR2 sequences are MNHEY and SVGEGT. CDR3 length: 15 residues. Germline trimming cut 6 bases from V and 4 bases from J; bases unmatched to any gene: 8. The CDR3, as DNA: TGTGCCAGCAGCAGGGGGCTAGTGGGTAATCAGCCCCAGCATTTT. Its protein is CASSRGLVGNQPQHF.

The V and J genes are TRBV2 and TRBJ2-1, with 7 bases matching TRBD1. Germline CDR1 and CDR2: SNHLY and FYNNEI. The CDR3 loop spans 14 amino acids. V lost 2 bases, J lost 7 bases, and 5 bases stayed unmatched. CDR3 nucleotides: TGTGCCAGCAGTGAATGGGTCAGGGGGAATGAGCAGTTCTTC. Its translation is CASSEWVRGNEQFF.

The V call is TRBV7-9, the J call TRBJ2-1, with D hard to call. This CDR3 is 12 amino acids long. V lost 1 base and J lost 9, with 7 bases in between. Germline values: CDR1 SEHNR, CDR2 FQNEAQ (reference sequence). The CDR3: CASSLVSIEQFF. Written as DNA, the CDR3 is TGTGCCAGCAGCTTAGTCAGTATTGAGCAGTTCTTC.

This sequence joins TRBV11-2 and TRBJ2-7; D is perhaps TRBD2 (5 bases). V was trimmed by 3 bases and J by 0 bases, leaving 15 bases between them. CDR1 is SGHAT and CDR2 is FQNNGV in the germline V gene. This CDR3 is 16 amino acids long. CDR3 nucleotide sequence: TGTGCCAGCAGCTTGAGGACTCCGCTGCTCTCCTACGAGCAGTACTTC. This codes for CASSLRTPLLSYEQYF.

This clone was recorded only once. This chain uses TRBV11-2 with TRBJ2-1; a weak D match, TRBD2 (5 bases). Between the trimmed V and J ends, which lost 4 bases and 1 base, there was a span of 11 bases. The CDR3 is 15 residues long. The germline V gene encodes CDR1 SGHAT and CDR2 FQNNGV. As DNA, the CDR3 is TGTGCCAGCAGCTCAGCGGTTCTGTCCTACAATGAGCAGTTCTTC. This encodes CASSSAVLSYNEQFF.

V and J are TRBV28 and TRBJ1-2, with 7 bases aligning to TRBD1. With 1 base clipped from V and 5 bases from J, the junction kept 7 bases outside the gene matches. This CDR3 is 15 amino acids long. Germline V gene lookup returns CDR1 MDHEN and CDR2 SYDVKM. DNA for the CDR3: TGTGCCAGCAGTTTATTCACAGGGGCCAGTTATGGCTACACCTTC. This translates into CASSLFTGASYGYTF.

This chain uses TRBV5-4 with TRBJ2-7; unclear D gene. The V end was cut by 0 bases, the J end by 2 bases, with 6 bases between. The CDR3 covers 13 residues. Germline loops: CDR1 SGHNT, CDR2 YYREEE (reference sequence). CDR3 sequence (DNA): TGTGCCAGCAGCTTGGAGCTAACCTACGAGCAGTACTTC. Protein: CASSLELTYEQYF.

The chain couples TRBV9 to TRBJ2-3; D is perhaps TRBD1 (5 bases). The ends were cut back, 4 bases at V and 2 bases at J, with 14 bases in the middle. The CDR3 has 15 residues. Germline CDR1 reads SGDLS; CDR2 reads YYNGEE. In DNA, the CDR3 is TGTGCCAGCAGCCCAAGGGGATTCTCCACAGATACGCAGTATTTT. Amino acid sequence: CASSPRGFSTDTQYF.

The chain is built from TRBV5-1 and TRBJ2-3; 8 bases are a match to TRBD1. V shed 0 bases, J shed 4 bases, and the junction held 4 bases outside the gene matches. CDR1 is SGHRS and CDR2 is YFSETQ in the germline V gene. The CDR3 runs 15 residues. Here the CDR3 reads CASSLGQGAADTQYF. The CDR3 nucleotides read TGCGCCAGCAGCTTGGGCCAGGGGGCTGCAGATACGCAGTATTTT.

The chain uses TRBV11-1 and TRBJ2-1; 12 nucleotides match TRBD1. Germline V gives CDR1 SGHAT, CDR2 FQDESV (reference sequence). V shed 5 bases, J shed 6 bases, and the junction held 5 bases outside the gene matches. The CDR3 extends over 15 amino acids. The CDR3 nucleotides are TGTGCCAGCAGCCGCGGGACAGGGGGCTTCAATGAGCAGTTCTTC. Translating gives CASSRGTGGFNEQFF.

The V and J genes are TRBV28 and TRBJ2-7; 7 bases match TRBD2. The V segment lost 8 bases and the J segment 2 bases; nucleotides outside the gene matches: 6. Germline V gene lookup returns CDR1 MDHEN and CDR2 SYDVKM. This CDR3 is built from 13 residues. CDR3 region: CASQRGGTYEQYF. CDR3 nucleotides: TGTGCCAGCCAACGCGGGGGAACCTACGAGCAGTACTTC.